Each of the 20 T cell receptor beta chains below was sequenced from the same sample in a study of CD8 T cells in Susac syndrome. RNA was extracted with the RNeasy kit, and a quantity of about 0.45 to 1 ug was reverse transcribed using random hexamers. TCRdb processed the immunoSEQ multiplex PCR reads anew with MiXCR; each CDR3 protein has one entry. The table has 300,000 or so distinct CDR3 sequences, about 91% seen once. Sequencing was carried out using CD4+ T cells from PBMCs. These receptors all stem from a human donor with multiple sclerosis.

This chain links TRBV12-3 or TRBV12-4 with TRBJ1-2; 7 nucleotides line up with TRBD1. V shed 6 bases and J 6 bases; nucleotides not matched to a gene: 7. The CDR3 is made up of 13 amino acids. Written as DNA, the CDR3 is TGTGCCAGCAGATACGACAGGGATCATGGCTACACCTTC. This sequence encodes CASRYDRDHGYTF.

The chain links TRBV20-1 to TRBJ2-7; D unclear. CDR1 and CDR2 (germline): DFQATT, SNEGSKA (reference sequence). CDR3 length equals 11 residues. V dropped 5 bases and J dropped 5 bases, with 10 bases sitting between them. The CDR3 DNA follows: TGCAGTGCTCCCACCGTGGACGAGCAGTACTTC. Amino acids: CSAPTVDEQYF.

V gene TRBV20-1 combines with J gene TRBJ2-3; D is ambiguous. Deletions cut 3 bases from V and 3 bases from J, with 7 bases between. This CDR3 region has 12 residues. Germline CDR1 reads DFQATT; CDR2 reads SNEGSKA (reference sequence). The CDR3 region has the DNA TGCAGTGCTAGGGTACCGACAGATACGCAGTATTTT. This translates into CSARVPTDTQYF.

The rearrangement joins TRBV19 to TRBJ2-3; no definite D call. Germline V gives CDR1 LNHDA, CDR2 SQIVND (reference sequence). Deletions cut 3 bases from V and 2 bases from J, with 15 bases between. This CDR3 contains 16 residues. CDR3 in amino acids: CASSMRMDGSTDTQYF. DNA for the CDR3: TGTGCCAGTAGTATGAGGATGGACGGCTCCACAGATACGCAGTATTTT.

V gene TRBV29-1 combines with J gene TRBJ2-6, with D hard to call. The CDR3 length is 12 residues. Deletions cut 3 bases from V and 2 bases from J, with 2 bases between. CDR1 is SQVTM, CDR2 ANQGSEA, per germline. DNA of the CDR3: TGCAGCGTTGAGACTGGGGCCAACGTCCTGACTTTC. The encoded protein is CSVETGANVLTF.

This clonotype was seen a handful of times. The chain carries TRBV4-2 and TRBJ2-1; 10 bases agree with TRBD1. Trimming removed 0 bases from V and 10 bases from J; junction bases left unmatched: 12. Germline assignment: CDR1 LGHNA and CDR2 YNFKEQ. This CDR3 spans 17 amino acids. In DNA form, the CDR3 reads TGTGCCAGCAGCCAAGAAGTGCGTGGGACAGGGGTCTACGAGCAGTTCTTC. It encodes CASSQEVRGTGVYEQFF.

This chain joins TRBV6-5 and TRBJ1-1; 7 bases match TRBD1. CDR1 is MNHEY and CDR2 is SVGAGI in the germline V gene. The CDR3 sequence is 15 residues long. V was pared by 2 bases and J by 0 bases, with 3 bases of the junction left unmatched. The CDR3: CASSYTGTVNTEAFF. CDR3 bases: TGTGCCAGCAGTTACACTGGGACAGTGAACACTGAAGCTTTCTTT.

The rearrangement links TRBV29-1 to TRBJ2-7; 7 bases agree with TRBD1. Trimming removed 6 bases from V and 3 bases from J; junction bases left unmatched: 5. Germline values: CDR1 SQVTM, CDR2 ANQGSEA. This CDR3 spans 12 amino acids. The CDR3 is CSVLGGGYEQYF. The CDR3 DNA is TGCAGCGTCTTAGGGGGCGGCTACGAGCAGTACTTC.

CDR3 DNA sequence: TGCAGTGCTAGATCCCGGGGCTCAGGAAGCGAGCAGTACTTC. Protein sequence: CSARSRGSGSEQYF. This rearrangement joins TRBV20-1 to TRBJ2-7; tentatively, D is TRBD1 or TRBD2 (5 bases each). Germline CDR1 DFQATT, CDR2 SNEGSKA (reference sequence). V lost 2 bases, J lost 6 bases, and 17 bases lay in between. The CDR3 is 14 residues long.

J is TRBJ2-7 and V is TRBV2, with D uncertain. The CDR3 length is 13 residues. CDR1 and CDR2 (germline): SNHLY, FYNNEI. V was cut by 7 bases and J by 3 bases, with 13 bases left in between. This CDR3 is CASIHGLFYEQYF. CDR3 sequence (DNA): TGTGCCAGCATCCACGGCCTTTTCTACGAGCAGTACTTC.

The chain couples TRBV2 to TRBJ2-1; the D gene is possibly TRBD1 (5 bases). Germline CDR1 SNHLY, CDR2 FYNNEI. This CDR3 spans 15 amino acids. With 7 bases removed from V and 1 base from J, the gap between germline ends came to 14 bases. CDR3 nucleotide sequence: TGTGCCAGCACCCCACGAAGGGGTTCCTACAATGAGCAGTTCTTC. It yields the protein CASTPRRGSYNEQFF.

This chain links TRBV6-1 with TRBJ2-5; tentative D call: TRBD2 (7 bases). V was clipped by 0 bases and J by 1 base, with 15 bases between them. The CDR3 extends over 17 amino acids. The V gene's germline CDR1 is MNHNS and CDR2 SASEGT. Written as DNA, the CDR3 is TGTGCCAGCAGTGAAGCGGGGCGGGGGCCTCTCCAAGAGACCCAGTACTTC. Its protein product is CASSEAGRGPLQETQYF.

The chain links TRBV12-3 or TRBV12-4 to TRBJ2-3, with a weak D call TRBD2 (5 bases). CDR3 length: 14 residues. Trimming left V 3 bases short and J 2 bases short, with 9 bases between. The CDR3 nucleotides read TGTGCCAGCAGTTTCGAGCGGCTCACAGATACGCAGTATTTT. This sequence encodes CASSFERLTDTQYF.

CDR3 coding DNA: TGTGCCAGCAGTCCGACGGGGGCGGGTGGCAATCAGCCCCAGCATTTT. This sequence encodes CASSPTGAGGNQPQHF. The chain uses TRBV6-6 and TRBJ1-5; a possible D gene is TRBD1 (6 bases). The CDR3 is 16 amino acids. Trimming took off 5 bases at V and 2 bases at J, with 16 bases between the two ends. Germline values: CDR1 MNHNY, CDR2 SVGAGI (reference sequence).

This clonotype was counted a single time. The genes are TRBV10-3 and TRBJ1-1; 11 nucleotides line up with TRBD1. J lost 5 bases, V lost 3 bases, and 8 bases had no gene match. The CDR3 runs to 16 residues. CDR1 and CDR2 from the germline V gene are ENHRY and SYGVKD. CDR3 loop: CAISEIVGQGGTEAFF. CDR3 DNA: TGTGCCATCAGTGAAATAGTGGGACAGGGGGGGACTGAAGCTTTCTTT.

This sequence joins TRBV24-1 and TRBJ2-2, with a tentative D call TRBD1 (5 bases). Germline CDR1 KGHDR, CDR2 SFDVKD. This CDR3 comprises 13 residues. Trimming stripped 9 bases from V and 0 bases from J, with 7 bases between. The CDR3 DNA follows: TGTGCCACCGGACACACGAACACCGGGGAGCTGTTTTTT. Translated, it gives CATGHTNTGELFF.

The rearrangement joins TRBV12-3 or TRBV12-4 to TRBJ1-1; D gene uncertain. Trimming removed 3 bases from V and 3 bases from J, with 5 bases in between. The length of the CDR3 is 12 residues. The CDR3 loop reads CASSFMDTEAFF. CDR3 DNA sequence: TGTGCCAGCAGTTTCATGGACACTGAAGCTTTCTTT.

This clonotype has a single count. The J gene is TRBJ2-3, the V gene TRBV6-6, with D possibly being TRBD2 (5 bases). Per germline, CDR1 MNHNY and CDR2 SVGAGI (reference sequence). V lost 5 bases and J 1 base, leaving 13 bases between the germline ends. The CDR3 length is 15 residues. The CDR3 sequence is CASSERARGTDTQYF. In nucleotides, the CDR3 is TGTGCCAGCAGTGAGAGGGCCCGGGGCACAGATACGCAGTATTTT.

The chain links TRBV6-1 to TRBJ2-6; TRBD1 might be the D (6 bases). The CDR3 totals 17 residues. V was cut by 5 bases and J by 0 bases, with 14 bases left in between. Germline assignment: CDR1 MNHNS and CDR2 SASEGT. CDR3 loop: CASSPTTGVSGANVLTF. CDR3 coding DNA: TGTGCCAGCAGTCCTACGACAGGCGTCTCTGGGGCCAACGTCCTGACTTTC.

The rearrangement joins TRBV12-3 or TRBV12-4 to TRBJ2-3; TRBD2 agrees at 8 bases. CDR3 size: 15 residues. The J segment lost 5 bases and the V segment lost 3 bases, leaving 7 bases of the junction unmatched. The CDR3, as DNA: TGTGCCAGCAGTTTCATGGGACTAGTCGTAGATACGCAGTATTTT. Translated: CASSFMGLVVDTQYF.